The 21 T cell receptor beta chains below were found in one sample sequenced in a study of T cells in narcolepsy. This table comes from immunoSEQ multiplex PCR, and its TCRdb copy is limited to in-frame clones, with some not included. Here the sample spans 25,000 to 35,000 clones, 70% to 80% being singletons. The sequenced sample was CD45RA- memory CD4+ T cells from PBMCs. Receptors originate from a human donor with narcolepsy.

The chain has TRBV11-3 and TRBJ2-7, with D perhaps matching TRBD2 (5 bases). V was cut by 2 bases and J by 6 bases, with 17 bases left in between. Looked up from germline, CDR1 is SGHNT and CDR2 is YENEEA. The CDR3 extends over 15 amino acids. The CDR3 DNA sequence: TGTGCCAGCAGCTTATCACCTTCGGGATTTTCCGAGCAGTACTTC. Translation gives CASSLSPSGFSEQYF.

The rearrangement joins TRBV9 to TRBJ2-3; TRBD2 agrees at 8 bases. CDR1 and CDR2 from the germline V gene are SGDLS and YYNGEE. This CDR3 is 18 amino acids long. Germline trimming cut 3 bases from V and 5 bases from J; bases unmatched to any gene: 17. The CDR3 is CASSGGGSPSGSGDTQYF. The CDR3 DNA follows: TGTGCCAGCAGCGGAGGAGGGTCCCCGAGCGGGAGCGGAGATACGCAGTATTTT.

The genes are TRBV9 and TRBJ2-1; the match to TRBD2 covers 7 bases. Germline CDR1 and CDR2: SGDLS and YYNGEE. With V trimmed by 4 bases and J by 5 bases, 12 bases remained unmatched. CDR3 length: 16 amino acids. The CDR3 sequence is CASSSLNDRGDNEQFF. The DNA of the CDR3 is TGTGCCAGCAGCTCCCTCAACGACCGGGGGGACAATGAGCAGTTCTTC.

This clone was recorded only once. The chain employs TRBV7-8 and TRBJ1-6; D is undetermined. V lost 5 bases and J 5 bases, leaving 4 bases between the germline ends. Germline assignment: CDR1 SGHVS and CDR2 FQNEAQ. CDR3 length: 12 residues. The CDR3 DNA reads TGTGCCAGCAGCGGAAATAATTCACCCCTCCACTTT. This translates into CASSGNNSPLHF. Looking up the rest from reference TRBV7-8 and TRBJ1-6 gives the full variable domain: GAGVSQSPRYKVAKRGQDVALRCDPISGHVSLFWYQQALGQGPEFLTYFQNEAQLDKSGLPSDRFFAERPEGSVSTLKIQRTQQEDSAVYLCASSGNNSPLHFGNGTRLTVT.

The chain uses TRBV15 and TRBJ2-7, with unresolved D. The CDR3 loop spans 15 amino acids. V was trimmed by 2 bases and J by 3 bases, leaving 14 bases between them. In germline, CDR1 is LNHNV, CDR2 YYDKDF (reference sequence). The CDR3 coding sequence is TGTGCCACCAGCAGAAGGCCAATGATGGACTACGAGCAGTACTTC. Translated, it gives CATSRRPMMDYEQYF. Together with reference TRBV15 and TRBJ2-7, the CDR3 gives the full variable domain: DAMVIQNPRYQVTQFGKPVTLSCSQTLNHNVMYWYQQKSSQAPKLLFHYYDKDFNNEADTPDNFQSRRPNTSFCFLDIRSPGLGDTAMYLCATSRRPMMDYEQYFGPGTRLTVT.

In nucleotides, the CDR3 is TGTGCCAGCATGGGGGTTCGAGAGACCCAGTACTTC. Its protein product is CASMGVRETQYF. The chain is built from TRBV28 and TRBJ2-5; D may correspond to TRBD1 or TRBD2 (5 bases each). Germline V CDR1 and CDR2: MDHEN, SYDVKM. V lost 7 bases and J lost 4, with 10 bases in between. The CDR3 extends over 12 amino acids. The whole variable domain, remainder taken from reference TRBV28 and TRBJ2-5, is DVKVTQSSRYLVKRTGEKVFLECVQDMDHENMFWYRQDPGLGLRLIYFSYDVKMKEKGDIPEGYSVSREKKERFSLILESASTNQTSMYLCASMGVRETQYFGPGTRLLVL.

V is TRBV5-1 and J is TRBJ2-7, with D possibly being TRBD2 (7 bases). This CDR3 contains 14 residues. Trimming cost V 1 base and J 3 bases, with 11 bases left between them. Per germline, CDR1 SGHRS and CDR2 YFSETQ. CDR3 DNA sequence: TGCGCCAGCAGCTTGCTGGGAGGGGGCTACGAGCAGTACTTC. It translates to CASSLLGGGYEQYF.

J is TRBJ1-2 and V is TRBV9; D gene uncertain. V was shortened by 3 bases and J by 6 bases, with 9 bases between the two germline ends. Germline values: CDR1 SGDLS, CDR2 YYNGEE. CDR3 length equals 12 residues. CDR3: CASSASTDGYTF. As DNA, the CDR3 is TGTGCCAGCAGCGCTAGTACGGATGGCTACACCTTC.

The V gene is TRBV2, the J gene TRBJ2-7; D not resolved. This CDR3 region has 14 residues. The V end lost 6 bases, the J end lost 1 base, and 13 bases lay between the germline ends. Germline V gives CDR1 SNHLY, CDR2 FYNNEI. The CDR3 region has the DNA TGTGCCAGCAGGTCGCATCAAGGATCCTACGAGCAGTACTTC. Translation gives CASRSHQGSYEQYF.

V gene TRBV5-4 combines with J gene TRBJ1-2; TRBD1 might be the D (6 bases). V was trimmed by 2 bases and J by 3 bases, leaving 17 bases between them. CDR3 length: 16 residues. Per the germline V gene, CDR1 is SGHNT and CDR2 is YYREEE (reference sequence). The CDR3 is CASSFPGDSFDYGYTF. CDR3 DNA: TGTGCCAGCAGCTTTCCAGGGGATAGCTTCGACTATGGCTACACCTTC.

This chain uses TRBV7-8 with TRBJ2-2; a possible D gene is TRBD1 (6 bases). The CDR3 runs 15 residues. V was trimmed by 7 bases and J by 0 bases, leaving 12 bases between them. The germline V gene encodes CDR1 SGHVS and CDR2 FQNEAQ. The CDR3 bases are TGTGCCAGCAACTTTGGGACAACGAACACCGGGGAGCTGTTTTTT. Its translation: CASNFGTTNTGELFF.

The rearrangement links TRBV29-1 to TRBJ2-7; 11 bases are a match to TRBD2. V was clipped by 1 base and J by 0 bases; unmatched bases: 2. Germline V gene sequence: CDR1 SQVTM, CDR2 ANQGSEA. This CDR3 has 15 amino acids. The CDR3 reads CSVEGLAGGSYEQYF. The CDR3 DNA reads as TGCAGCGTTGAAGGGCTAGCGGGAGGCTCCTACGAGCAGTACTTC.

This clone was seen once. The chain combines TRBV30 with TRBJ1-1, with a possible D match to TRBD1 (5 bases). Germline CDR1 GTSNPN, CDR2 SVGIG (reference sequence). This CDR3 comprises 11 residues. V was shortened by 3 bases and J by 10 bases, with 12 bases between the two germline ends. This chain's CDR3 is CAWRDGGTAFF. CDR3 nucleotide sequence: TGTGCCTGGAGGGACGGGGGAACAGCTTTCTTT.

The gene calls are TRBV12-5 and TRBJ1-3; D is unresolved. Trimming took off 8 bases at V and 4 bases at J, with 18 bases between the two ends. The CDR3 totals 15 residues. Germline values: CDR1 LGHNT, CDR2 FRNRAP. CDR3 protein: CASSSPAYQGNTIYF. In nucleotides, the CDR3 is TGTGCTAGTTCCTCCCCGGCTTACCAAGGAAACACCATATATTTT.

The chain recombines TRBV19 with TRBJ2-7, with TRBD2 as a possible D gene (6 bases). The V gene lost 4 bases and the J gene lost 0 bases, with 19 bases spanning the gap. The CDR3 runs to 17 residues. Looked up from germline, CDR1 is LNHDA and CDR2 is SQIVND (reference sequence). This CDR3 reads CASSRGGPGEISYEQYF. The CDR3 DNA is TGTGCCAGTAGTAGGGGAGGTCCGGGAGAGATCTCCTACGAGCAGTACTTC.

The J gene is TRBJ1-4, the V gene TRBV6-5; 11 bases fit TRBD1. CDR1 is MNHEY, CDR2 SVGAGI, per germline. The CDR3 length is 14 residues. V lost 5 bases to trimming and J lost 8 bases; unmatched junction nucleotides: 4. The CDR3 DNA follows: TGTGCCAGCAGTGGATGGACAGGGGGCGAAAAACTGTTTTTT. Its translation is CASSGWTGGEKLFF.

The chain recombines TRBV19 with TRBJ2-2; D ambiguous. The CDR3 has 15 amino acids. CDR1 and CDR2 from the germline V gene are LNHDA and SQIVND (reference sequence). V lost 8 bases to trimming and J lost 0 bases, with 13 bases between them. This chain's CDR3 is CASRLDRSNTGELFF. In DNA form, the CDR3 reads TGTGCCAGTCGTCTGGATAGGTCGAACACCGGGGAGCTGTTTTTT.

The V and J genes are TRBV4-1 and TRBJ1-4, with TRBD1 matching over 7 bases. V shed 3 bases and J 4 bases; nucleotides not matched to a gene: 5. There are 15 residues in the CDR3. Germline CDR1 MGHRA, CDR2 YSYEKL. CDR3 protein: CASSQGGQVNEKLFF. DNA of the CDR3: TGCGCCAGCAGCCAGGGCGGACAGGTTAATGAAAAACTGTTTTTT.

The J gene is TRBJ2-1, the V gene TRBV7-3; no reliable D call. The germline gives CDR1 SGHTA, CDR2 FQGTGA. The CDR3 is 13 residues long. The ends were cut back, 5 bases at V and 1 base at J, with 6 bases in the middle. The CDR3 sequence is CASSPQSYNEQFF. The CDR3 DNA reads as TGTGCCAGCAGCCCCCAATCCTACAATGAGCAGTTCTTC.

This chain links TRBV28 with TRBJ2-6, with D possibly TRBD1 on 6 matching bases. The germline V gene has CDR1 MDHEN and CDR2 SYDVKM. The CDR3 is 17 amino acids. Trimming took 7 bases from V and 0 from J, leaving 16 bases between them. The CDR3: CASIEGVPISGANVLTF. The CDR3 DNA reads TGTGCCAGCATTGAGGGGGTTCCCATCTCTGGGGCCAACGTCCTGACTTTC.

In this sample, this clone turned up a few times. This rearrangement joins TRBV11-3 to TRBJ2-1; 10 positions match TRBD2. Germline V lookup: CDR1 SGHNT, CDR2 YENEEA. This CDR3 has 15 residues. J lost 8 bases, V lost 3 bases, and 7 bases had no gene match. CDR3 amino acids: CASSFGLADGDEQFF. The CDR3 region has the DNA TGTGCCAGCAGCTTTGGACTAGCGGATGGGGATGAGCAGTTCTTC.